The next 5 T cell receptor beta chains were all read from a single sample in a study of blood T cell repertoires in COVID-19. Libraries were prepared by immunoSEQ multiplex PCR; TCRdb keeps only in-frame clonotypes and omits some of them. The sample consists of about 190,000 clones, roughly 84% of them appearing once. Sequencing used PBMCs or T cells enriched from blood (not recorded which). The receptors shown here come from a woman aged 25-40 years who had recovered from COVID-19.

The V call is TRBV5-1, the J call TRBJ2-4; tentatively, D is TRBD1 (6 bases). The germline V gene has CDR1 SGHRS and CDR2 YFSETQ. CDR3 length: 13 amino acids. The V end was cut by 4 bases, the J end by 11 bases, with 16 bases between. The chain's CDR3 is CASSQNQDSLQYF. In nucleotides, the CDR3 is TGCGCCAGCAGCCAAAACCAGGACAGTCTTCAGTACTTC.

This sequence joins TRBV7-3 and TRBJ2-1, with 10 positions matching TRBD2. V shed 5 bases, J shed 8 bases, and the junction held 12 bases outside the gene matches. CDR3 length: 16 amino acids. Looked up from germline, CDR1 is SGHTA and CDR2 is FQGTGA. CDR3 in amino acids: CASSPLNSGRFDEQFF. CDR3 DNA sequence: TGTGCCAGCAGCCCCCTAAATAGCGGGAGGTTCGATGAGCAGTTCTTC. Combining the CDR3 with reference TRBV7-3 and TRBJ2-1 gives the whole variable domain GAGVSQTPSNKVTEKGKYVELRCDPISGHTALYWYRQSLGQGPEFLIYFQGTGAADDSGLPNDRFFAVRPEGSVSTLKIQRTERGDSAVYLCASSPLNSGRFDEQFFGPGTRLTVL.

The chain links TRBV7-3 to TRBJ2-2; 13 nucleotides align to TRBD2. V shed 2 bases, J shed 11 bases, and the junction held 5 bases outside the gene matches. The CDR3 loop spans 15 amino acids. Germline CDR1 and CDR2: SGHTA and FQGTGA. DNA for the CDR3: TGTGCCAGCAGCTTAGGACTAGCGGGAGTGGGAGAGCTGTTTTTT. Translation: CASSLGLAGVGELFF.

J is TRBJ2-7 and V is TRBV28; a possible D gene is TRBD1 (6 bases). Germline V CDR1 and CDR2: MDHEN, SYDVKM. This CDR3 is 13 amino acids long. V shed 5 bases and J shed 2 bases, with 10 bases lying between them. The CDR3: CASSPNRAYEQYF. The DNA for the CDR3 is TGTGCCAGCAGTCCCAACAGGGCCTACGAGCAGTACTTC.

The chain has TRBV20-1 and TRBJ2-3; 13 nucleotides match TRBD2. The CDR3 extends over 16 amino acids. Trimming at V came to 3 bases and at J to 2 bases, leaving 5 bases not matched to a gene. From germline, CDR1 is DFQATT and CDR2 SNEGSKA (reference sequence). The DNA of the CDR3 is TGCAGTGCTAGTCGACTAGCGGGGGGCCTCACAGATACGCAGTATTTT. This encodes CSASRLAGGLTDTQYF.